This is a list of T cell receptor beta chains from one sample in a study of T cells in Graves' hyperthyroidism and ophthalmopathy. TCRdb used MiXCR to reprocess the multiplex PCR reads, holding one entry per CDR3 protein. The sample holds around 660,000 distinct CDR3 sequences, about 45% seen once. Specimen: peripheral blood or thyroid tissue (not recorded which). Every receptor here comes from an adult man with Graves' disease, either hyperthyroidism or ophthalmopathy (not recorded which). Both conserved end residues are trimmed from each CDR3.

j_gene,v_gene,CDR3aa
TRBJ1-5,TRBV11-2,ASSLRGQGSMGNQPQH
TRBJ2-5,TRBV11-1,ASSDYRDRGSETQY
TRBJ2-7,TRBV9,ASSQEAQGLSEQY
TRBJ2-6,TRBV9,VSSNSGANVLT
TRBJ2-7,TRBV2,ASRTGTFSYEQY
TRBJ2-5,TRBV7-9,ASSLLKGRETQY
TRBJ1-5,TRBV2,ASSEGEWEPQH
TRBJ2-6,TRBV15,ATSRRGDGANVLT
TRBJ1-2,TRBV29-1,SPPVGYGYT
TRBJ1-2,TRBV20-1,SARPYYGYT
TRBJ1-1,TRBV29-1,SGGQGLGTEAF
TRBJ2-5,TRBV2,ASDTGSRQPQY
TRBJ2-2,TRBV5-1,ASSLAGDGELF
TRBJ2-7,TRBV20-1,SARYEQY
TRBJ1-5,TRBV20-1,SASTTGEPQH
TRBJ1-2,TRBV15,ATSRGGYGDYGYT
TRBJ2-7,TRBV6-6,ASSYPERGTYEQY
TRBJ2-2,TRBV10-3,ATARGWEPF
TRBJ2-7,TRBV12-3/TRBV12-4,ASSPGLGGHEQY
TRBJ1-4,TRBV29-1,SLEGTNEKLF
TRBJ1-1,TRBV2,ASIRDRLNTEAF
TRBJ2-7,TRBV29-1,SVKTGISYEQY
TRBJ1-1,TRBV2,ARRDGEAF
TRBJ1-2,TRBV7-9,AGSGAGTNYGYT
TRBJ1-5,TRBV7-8,ASSGGTADRPQH
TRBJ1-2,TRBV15,ATSGGGIYGYT
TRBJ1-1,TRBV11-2,ASSSKWVDTEAF
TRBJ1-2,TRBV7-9,ASSHDAEGYT
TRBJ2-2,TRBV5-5,ASQRRGNTGELF
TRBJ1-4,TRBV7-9,ASSLDPPGGNEKLF
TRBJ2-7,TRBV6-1,ASTKAWGIGEQY
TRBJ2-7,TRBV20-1,SARGGGRIYEQY
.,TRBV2,ASSLTTGTKVYEQY
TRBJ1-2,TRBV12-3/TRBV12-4,ASSSGRGYYT
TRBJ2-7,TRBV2,ASSVRGGAISYEQY
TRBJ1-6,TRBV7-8,ASSFRTDYNSPLH
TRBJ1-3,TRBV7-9,ASRGAGAGNTIY